These 11 T cell receptor beta chains were sequenced from one sample in a study of blood T cell repertoires in COVID-19. Produced via immunoSEQ multiplex PCR; TCRdb's table is partial and in-frame only. In the table there are about 15,000 clones, about 77% of which are singletons. The source material was peripheral blood. Source of these receptors: a human donor in a cohort sampled during active COVID-19.

The chain joins TRBV29-1 to TRBJ2-1; D is possibly TRBD2 (5 bases). V was pared by 7 bases and J by 8 bases, with 15 bases between. The CDR3 has 12 residues. Germline CDR1 reads SQVTM; CDR2 reads ANQGSEA. CDR3 in amino acids: CSESPAGYEQFF. In nucleotides, the CDR3 is TGCAGCGAGAGTCCTGCGGGTTATGAGCAGTTCTTC.

The rearrangement links TRBV3-1 (or the pseudogene TRBV3-2) to TRBJ2-7; the match to TRBD2 covers 10 bases. CDR3 length: 15 amino acids. V trimming: 1 base; J trimming: 6 bases; junction bases outside the gene matches: 6. Germline CDR1 reads LGHDT; CDR2 reads YNNKEL (reference sequence). CDR3 loop: CASSQAASGSSEQYF. DNA of the CDR3: TGTGCCAGCAGCCAAGCGGCTAGCGGGAGTTCCGAGCAGTACTTC.

This clone was seen a single time. J is TRBJ2-7 and V is TRBV18; D ambiguous. Trimming shortened V by 5 bases and J by 0 bases, and 8 bases separated the two germline ends. The CDR3 is 13 residues long. Germline V gene data show CDR1 as KGHSH and CDR2 as LQKENI. CDR3 in DNA: TGTGCCAGCTCAGAGAACCCCTCCTACGAGCAGTACTTC. It encodes CASSENPSYEQYF.

The chain is built from TRBV19 and TRBJ2-1; 9 nucleotides align to TRBD2. J was trimmed by 9 bases and V by 7 bases; bases with no gene match: 13. This CDR3 is 15 amino acids long. From germline, CDR1 is LNHDA and CDR2 SQIVND (reference sequence). CDR3 loop: CASKIRSSGTGEQFF. The CDR3 DNA reads TGTGCCAGTAAAATACGGTCTAGCGGGACGGGTGAGCAGTTCTTC.

This clone came up once. The chain joins TRBV19 to TRBJ2-7, with 8 bases fitting TRBD2. This CDR3 has 15 amino acids. Germline V CDR1 and CDR2: LNHDA, SQIVND (reference sequence). J lost 3 bases, V lost 5 bases, and 9 bases had no gene match. CDR3 loop: CASSPAGTSNYEQYF. CDR3 nucleotides: TGTGCCAGTAGTCCGGCCGGGACTAGTAACTACGAGCAGTACTTC. Full variable domain (rest looked up from reference TRBV19 and TRBJ2-7): DGGITQSPKYLFRKEGQNVTLSCEQNLNHDAMYWYRQDPGQGLRLIYYSQIVNDFQKGDIAEGYSVSREKKESFPLTVTSAQKNPTAFYLCASSPAGTSNYEQYFGPGTRLTVT.

V gene TRBV15 combines with J gene TRBJ2-7, with 7 bases lining up with TRBD2. CDR3 length: 15 residues. Germline V gene lookup returns CDR1 LNHNV and CDR2 YYDKDF (reference sequence). V lost 5 bases, J lost 2 bases, and 9 bases stayed unmatched. In nucleotides, the CDR3 is TGTGCCACCAGCCCTGGGGGGGGGTCTGCCTACGAGCAGTACTTC. Its translation is CATSPGGGSAYEQYF.

The chain couples TRBV10-3 to TRBJ2-7, with a tentative D call TRBD1 (6 bases). The V end lost 2 bases, the J end lost 0 bases, and 11 bases lay between the germline ends. The CDR3 is made up of 15 amino acids. CDR1 and CDR2 (germline): ENHRY, SYGVKD. The CDR3 is CAISERTASSYEQYF. CDR3 in DNA: TGTGCCATCAGTGAGCGGACAGCGAGCTCCTACGAGCAGTACTTC.

The chain has TRBV7-9 and TRBJ1-2; no reliable D call. Germline V gene sequence: CDR1 SEHNR, CDR2 FQNEAQ (reference sequence). V dropped 3 bases and J dropped 7 bases, with 12 bases sitting between them. The CDR3 sequence is 13 residues long. CDR3 sequence: CASSFPGRVGYTF. The CDR3 DNA follows: TGTGCCAGCAGCTTTCCCGGGAGGGTTGGCTACACCTTC.

The chain combines TRBV3-1 (or the pseudogene TRBV3-2) with TRBJ2-7, with D maybe TRBD2 (5 bases). Trimming took 2 bases from V and 6 from J, leaving 14 bases between them. CDR3 length: 14 amino acids. The germline V gene encodes CDR1 LGHDT and CDR2 YNNKEL (reference sequence). CDR3: CASSQNRLGGEQYF. Written as DNA, the CDR3 is TGTGCCAGCAGCCAAAATAGGCTAGGAGGCGAGCAGTACTTC.

V usage is TRBV6-2 or TRBV6-3 and J usage is TRBJ2-3, with 7 bases aligning to TRBD1. V dropped 6 bases and J dropped 2; count of bases not matched to a gene: 5. Germline V lookup: CDR1 MNHEY, CDR2 SVGEGT. The CDR3 covers 14 residues. The CDR3 coding sequence is TGTGCCAGCAGCCGTGGACAGGTCACAGATACGCAGTATTTT. Translating gives CASSRGQVTDTQYF.

The rearrangement joins TRBV21-1 to TRBJ1-1. TRBV21-1 is a pseudogene segment. This CDR3 region has 12 residues. CDR3 sequence (DNA): TGTGCCAGCTGGGGGGGGAACACTGAAGCTTTCTTT. Residues: CASWGGNTEAFF.